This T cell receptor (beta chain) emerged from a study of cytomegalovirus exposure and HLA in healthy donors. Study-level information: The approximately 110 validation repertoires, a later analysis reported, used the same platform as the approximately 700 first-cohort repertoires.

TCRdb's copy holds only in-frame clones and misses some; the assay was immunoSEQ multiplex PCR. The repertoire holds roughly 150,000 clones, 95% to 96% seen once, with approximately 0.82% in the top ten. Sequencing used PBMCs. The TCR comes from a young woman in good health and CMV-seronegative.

The CDR3 DNA reads TGTGCCAGCTCACCATACAGGGTGTCGGGCTACACCTTC. Translation: CASSPYRVSGYTF. V is TRBV18 and J is TRBJ1-2, with D tentatively TRBD1 (6 bases). Germline CDR1 reads KGHSH; CDR2 reads LQKENI. The V end lost 2 bases, the J end lost 8 bases, and 12 bases lay between the germline ends. This CDR3 region has 13 residues.